The clone carrying this T cell receptor beta chain was counted a few times. Its cognate antigen is unknown. This sample was taken from a study of blood T cells in healthy people across ages. Findings and limits, study-wide: Diversity figures based on one million T cells were deemed too low.

PCR was performed a second time for about 6 to 11 cycles using a sample-barcoded 5' primer and a J-beta primer mix. From the 5' RACE reads, TCRdb called clonotypes with MiXCR, one entry per CDR3 protein. Among roughly 570,000 distinct CDR3 sequences, roughly 28% were seen once, and the ten largest hold around 18%. This CDR3 has 15 residues. V gave up 3 bases and J gave up 5 bases; unmatched junction bases: 5. Germline CDR1 LGHNA, CDR2 YSLEER. The specimen was blood. The gene calls are TRBV4-3 and TRBJ2-5, with 11 bases identical to TRBD2. This receptor was obtained from a woman aged 70-85 years in good health. CDR3: CASSQVAGGLETQYF. Written as DNA, the CDR3 is TGCGCCAGCAGCCAGGTAGCGGGGGGGCTGGAGACCCAGTACTTC.